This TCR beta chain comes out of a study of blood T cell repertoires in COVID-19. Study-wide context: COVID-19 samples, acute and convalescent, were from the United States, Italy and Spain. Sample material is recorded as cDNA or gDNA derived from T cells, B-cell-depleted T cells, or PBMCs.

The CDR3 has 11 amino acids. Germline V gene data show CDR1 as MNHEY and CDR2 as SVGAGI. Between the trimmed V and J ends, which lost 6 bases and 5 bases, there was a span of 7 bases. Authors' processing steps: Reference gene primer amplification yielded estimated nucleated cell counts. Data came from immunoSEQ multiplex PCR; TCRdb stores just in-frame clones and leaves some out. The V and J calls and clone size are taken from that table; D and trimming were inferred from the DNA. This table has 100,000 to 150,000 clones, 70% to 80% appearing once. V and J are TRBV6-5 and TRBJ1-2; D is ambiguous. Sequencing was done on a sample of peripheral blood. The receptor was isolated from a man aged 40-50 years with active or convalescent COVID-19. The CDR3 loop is CASRSLYGYTF. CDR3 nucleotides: TGTGCCAGCAGGTCACTTTATGGCTACACCTTC.